This TCR beta chain comes out of a study of blood T cell repertoires in COVID-19. Sequenced by immunoSEQ multiplex PCR; TCRdb stores in-frame clones only, minus some. In the table there are 130,000 to 150,000 clones, roughly 90% of which are singletons. This TCR derives from a woman aged 25 to 45 with acute COVID-19. Material: PBMCs or T cells enriched from blood (not recorded which).

CDR3 region: CASSRGTETYEQYF. Here the CDR3 DNA reads TGCGCCAGCAGCCGCGGGACGGAAACCTACGAGCAGTACTTC. This chain connects TRBV5-1 to TRBJ2-7, with D perhaps TRBD2 (6 bases). CDR1 is SGHRS and CDR2 is YFSETQ in the germline V gene. With 4 bases removed from V and 2 bases from J, the gap between germline ends came to 13 bases. The CDR3 is 14 residues long.